These T cell receptor beta chains were read from a single sample in a study of OX40 agonist ivuxolimab in advanced cancers. Clones were read by immunoSEQ multiplex PCR, and TCRdb kept only the in-frame ones, dropping some. The profile shows about 62,000 clones, 80% to 95% of them singletons. The sample in question was CD4+ or CD8+ T cells sorted from blood, obtained in a trial of the OX40 agonist ivuxolimab. Every receptor here comes from an adult with an advanced solid tumor such as melanoma, head and neck, liver or kidney cancer. The CDR3 runs from the conserved cysteine through the conserved F or W. Fields, in order: clone size, V gene, D gene, J gene, CDR3 DNA, CDR3 protein. The D gene is left open where the match is weak. Clone size appears in some rows only: once, few, many, or a class for an expanded clone.

clone size: -
V gene: TRBV27
D gene: -
J gene: TRBJ1-2
CDR3 DNA: TGTGCCAGCAGCCTGCCGCGTGGCTACACCTTC
CDR3 protein: CASSLPRGYTF

clone size: -
V gene: TRBV9
D gene: TRBD2
J gene: TRBJ2-1
CDR3 DNA: TGTGCCAGCAGCGTACGGCTAGCGGGAAGCGATGAGCAGTTCTTC
CDR3 protein: CASSVRLAGSDEQFF

clone size: few
V gene: TRBV28
D gene: -
J gene: TRBJ1-5
CDR3 DNA: TGTGCCAGCAGTGACACGGTCAATCAGCCCCAGCATTTT
CDR3 protein: CASSDTVNQPQHF

clone size: -
V gene: TRBV7-7
D gene: TRBD2
J gene: TRBJ2-1
CDR3 DNA: TGTGCCAGCAGCTTAGGGGTAGCGGGGTACAATGAGCAGTTCTTC
CDR3 protein: CASSLGVAGYNEQFF

clone size: -
V gene: TRBV19
D gene: TRBD1
J gene: TRBJ2-7
CDR3 DNA: TGTGCCAGTAGTGCTTGGACAGGACACTACGAGCAGTACTTC
CDR3 protein: CASSAWTGHYEQYF

clone size: -
V gene: TRBV9
D gene: -
J gene: TRBJ2-3
CDR3 DNA: TGTGCCAGCAGCGTAGGTCTAGCCGAAGTCACAGATACGCAGTATTTT
CDR3 protein: CASSVGLAEVTDTQYF

clone size: once
V gene: TRBV7-6
D gene: -
J gene: TRBJ2-1
CDR3 DNA: TGTGCCAGCAGCTCGGGGCCTAGATATGAGCAGTTCTTC
CDR3 protein: CASSSGPRYEQFF

clone size: -
V gene: TRBV27
D gene: -
J gene: TRBJ2-1
CDR3 DNA: TGTGCCAGCAGTCTCCCGAGTTATGAGCAGTTCTTC
CDR3 protein: CASSLPSYEQFF

clone size: -
V gene: TRBV4-1
D gene: TRBD2
J gene: TRBJ2-1
CDR3 DNA: TGCGCCAGCAGCCAAGACGAACTAGCGGGAGACTATGAGCAGTTCTTC
CDR3 protein: CASSQDELAGDYEQFF

clone size: -
V gene: TRBV6-1
D gene: -
J gene: TRBJ1-4
CDR3 DNA: TGTGCCAGCAGTGAAGAGGTTGGGGGTCCGCTTGCAACTAATGAAAAACTGTTTTTT
CDR3 protein: CASSEEVGGPLATNEKLFF

clone size: -
V gene: TRBV4-1
D gene: -
J gene: TRBJ1-2
CDR3 DNA: TGCGCCAGCAGCCAGACCCGCCAGTCGGGCGAGACCTATAACTATGGCTACACCTTC
CDR3 protein: CASSQTRQSGETYNYGYTF

clone size: -
V gene: TRBV19
D gene: TRBD1
J gene: TRBJ1-1
CDR3 DNA: TGTGCCAGTAGTATAATCGGGACAGGGGATCCGAACACTGAAGCTTTCTTT
CDR3 protein: CASSIIGTGDPNTEAFF

clone size: -
V gene: TRBV13
D gene: TRBD1
J gene: TRBJ1-4
CDR3 DNA: TGTGCCAGCAGCCGCCGGACAGGGTATAACGAAAAACTGTTTTTT
CDR3 protein: CASSRRTGYNEKLFF

clone size: -
V gene: TRBV7-9
D gene: -
J gene: TRBJ2-7
CDR3 DNA: TGTGCCAGCAGCTTTCGTAGTTCCGCCTACGAGCAGTACTTC
CDR3 protein: CASSFRSSAYEQYF

clone size: -
V gene: TRBV4-3
D gene: -
J gene: TRBJ2-3
CDR3 DNA: TGCGCCAGCAGCCAAGAGGACAGACGAGATACGCAGTATTTT
CDR3 protein: CASSQEDRRDTQYF

clone size: -
V gene: TRBV7-9
D gene: -
J gene: TRBJ2-5
CDR3 DNA: TGTGCCAGCAGCTTCCCAGGGGATGCAGAGACCCAGTACTTC
CDR3 protein: CASSFPGDAETQYF

clone size: -
V gene: TRBV7-3
D gene: -
J gene: TRBJ2-1
CDR3 DNA: TGTGCCAGCAGCTTAACAGGGTACAATGAGCAGTTCTTC
CDR3 protein: CASSLTGYNEQFF

clone size: -
V gene: TRBV19
D gene: -
J gene: TRBJ2-2
CDR3 DNA: TGTGCCAGTAGAGAATGGGATAACACCGGGGAGCTGTTTTTT
CDR3 protein: CASREWDNTGELFF

clone size: -
V gene: TRBV6-5
D gene: -
J gene: TRBJ1-1
CDR3 DNA: TGTGCCAGCACCAATGGACAGAACACTGAAGCTTTCTTT
CDR3 protein: CASTNGQNTEAFF

clone size: -
V gene: TRBV9
D gene: TRBD2
J gene: TRBJ2-7
CDR3 DNA: TGTGCCAGCAGTGAGGCGGGACTACCTGGCGCCGAGCAGTACTTC
CDR3 protein: CASSEAGLPGAEQYF

clone size: -
V gene: TRBV7-1
D gene: -
J gene: TRBJ1-2
CDR3 DNA: TGTGCCAGCAGCCCATCGGGGGCTACCTATGGCTACACCTTC
CDR3 protein: CASSPSGATYGYTF

clone size: -
V gene: TRBV5-1
D gene: TRBD1
J gene: TRBJ2-7
CDR3 DNA: TGCGCCAGCAGCTTGGAAGGGGGCGAAGTAAGATGGGGCGAGCAGTACTTC
CDR3 protein: CASSLEGGEVRWGEQYF

clone size: -
V gene: TRBV4-1
D gene: TRBD1
J gene: TRBJ1-3
CDR3 DNA: TGCGCCAGCAGCCCGAGACAGGGTCCGATTCATAGCTCTGGAAACACCATATATTTT
CDR3 protein: CASSPRQGPIHSSGNTIYF

clone size: -
V gene: TRBV9
D gene: -
J gene: TRBJ2-7
CDR3 DNA: TGTGCCAGCAGCGTATCCGGGGGACCAGGCTACGAGCAGTACTTC
CDR3 protein: CASSVSGGPGYEQYF

clone size: -
V gene: TRBV14
D gene: -
J gene: TRBJ1-1
CDR3 DNA: TGTGCCAGCAGCTTTCAGGGTTTCGAGAACACTGAAGCTTTCTTT
CDR3 protein: CASSFQGFENTEAFF

clone size: -
V gene: TRBV19
D gene: -
J gene: TRBJ2-1
CDR3 DNA: TGTGCCAGTAGTATAGCTGCTTCTAGTGAGCAGTTCTTC
CDR3 protein: CASSIAASSEQFF

clone size: -
V gene: TRBV6-5
D gene: -
J gene: TRBJ2-7
CDR3 DNA: TGTGCCAGCAGCTTAGGACAAGGGCTCGAGCAGTACTTC
CDR3 protein: CASSLGQGLEQYF

clone size: -
V gene: TRBV13
D gene: -
J gene: TRBJ2-1
CDR3 DNA: TGTGCCAGCAGCAACTACAGGGAAACTGAGCAGTTCTTC
CDR3 protein: CASSNYRETEQFF

clone size: -
V gene: TRBV4-2
D gene: TRBD2
J gene: TRBJ2-1
CDR3 DNA: TGTGCCAGCAGCCAAGTTGGGGCTAGCGGTAGCTCCTACAATGAGCAGTTCTTC
CDR3 protein: CASSQVGASGSSYNEQFF

clone size: -
V gene: TRBV5-4
D gene: -
J gene: TRBJ1-3
CDR3 DNA: TGTGCCAGCAGTTACGGGATCTCTGGAAACACCATATATTTT
CDR3 protein: CASSYGISGNTIYF

clone size: -
V gene: TRBV2
D gene: -
J gene: TRBJ1-2
CDR3 DNA: TGTGCCAGCAGTGCCTCCCTGCGGACAGCTAATAACTATGGCTACACCTTC
CDR3 protein: CASSASLRTANNYGYTF

clone size: -
V gene: TRBV27
D gene: TRBD1
J gene: TRBJ1-1
CDR3 DNA: TGTGCCAGCAGTTTAACAGGGGCTGCCACTGAAGCTTTCTTT
CDR3 protein: CASSLTGAATEAFF

clone size: -
V gene: TRBV19
D gene: -
J gene: TRBJ2-7
CDR3 DNA: TGTGCCAGTAGAAACCGGACGGGTCCTACCTACGAGCAGTACTTC
CDR3 protein: CASRNRTGPTYEQYF

clone size: -
V gene: TRBV11-1
D gene: TRBD1
J gene: TRBJ1-1
CDR3 DNA: TGTGCCAGCAGCGCGGGACAGGTATTGGGCACTGAAGCTTTCTTT
CDR3 protein: CASSAGQVLGTEAFF

clone size: -
V gene: TRBV29-1
D gene: -
J gene: TRBJ2-7
CDR3 DNA: TGCAGCGTTGTCCCCCAGGGAGGACCCTACGAGCAGTACTTC
CDR3 protein: CSVVPQGGPYEQYF

clone size: -
V gene: TRBV27
D gene: -
J gene: TRBJ2-7
CDR3 DNA: TGTGCCAGCAGCCCTCTTCCGGGACACTTATACGAGCAGTACTTC
CDR3 protein: CASSPLPGHLYEQYF

clone size: -
V gene: TRBV5-4
D gene: TRBD2
J gene: TRBJ2-5
CDR3 DNA: TGTGCCAGCAGCTCGCTAGCGGGGGTGATACAAGAGACCCAGTACTTC
CDR3 protein: CASSSLAGVIQETQYF

clone size: -
V gene: TRBV5-4
D gene: TRBD2
J gene: TRBJ2-3
CDR3 DNA: TGTGCCAGCAGCCACTGGGGGGGTAACACAGATACGCAGTATTTT
CDR3 protein: CASSHWGGNTDTQYF

clone size: -
V gene: TRBV27
D gene: TRBD2
J gene: TRBJ2-1
CDR3 DNA: TGTGCCAGCAATTTACTGGGGACTAGCGCGTACAATGAGCAGTTCTTC
CDR3 protein: CASNLLGTSAYNEQFF

clone size: -
V gene: TRBV7-2
D gene: TRBD1
J gene: TRBJ2-7
CDR3 DNA: TGTGCCAGCAGCGCTACAGGGGGCCGTTACGAGCAGTACTTC
CDR3 protein: CASSATGGRYEQYF

clone size: -
V gene: TRBV11-2
D gene: -
J gene: TRBJ2-2
CDR3 DNA: TGTGCCAGCAGCCGGAGTAGCGGGAACACCGGGGAGCTGTTTTTT
CDR3 protein: CASSRSSGNTGELFF

clone size: -
V gene: TRBV11-2
D gene: -
J gene: TRBJ1-1
CDR3 DNA: TGTGCCAGCAGCCCGTTACCAGCCATGAACACTGAAGCTTTCTTT
CDR3 protein: CASSPLPAMNTEAFF

clone size: -
V gene: TRBV10-3
D gene: -
J gene: TRBJ2-1
CDR3 DNA: TGTGCCATCAGTGAGGGGCCACTGGCTACCTACAATGAGCAGTTCTTC
CDR3 protein: CAISEGPLATYNEQFF

clone size: -
V gene: TRBV27
D gene: -
J gene: TRBJ1-1
CDR3 DNA: TGTGCCAGCAGTCCACTGACAGACCCCATGAAAGCTTTCTTT
CDR3 protein: CASSPLTDPMKAFF

clone size: -
V gene: TRBV6-4
D gene: -
J gene: TRBJ2-1
CDR3 DNA: TGTGCCAGCAGTGAAATGGGGGCCACCTACAATGAGCAGTTCTTC
CDR3 protein: CASSEMGATYNEQFF

clone size: once
V gene: TRBV4-1
D gene: -
J gene: TRBJ2-4
CDR3 DNA: TGCGCCAGCAGCCAAGTGGGTGGGGGGACCAAAAACATTCAGTACTTC
CDR3 protein: CASSQVGGGTKNIQYF

clone size: -
V gene: TRBV23-1
D gene: -
J gene: TRBJ2-7
CDR3 DNA: TGCGCCAGCAGTCAATCGGGGGTACTCTACGAGCAGTACTTC
CDR3 protein: CASSQSGVLYEQYF

clone size: -
V gene: TRBV4-1
D gene: -
J gene: TRBJ2-1
CDR3 DNA: TGCGCCAGCAGCCATTCGGGACTTATCAATGAGCAGTTCTTC
CDR3 protein: CASSHSGLINEQFF

clone size: -
V gene: TRBV5-5
D gene: TRBD1
J gene: TRBJ2-2
CDR3 DNA: TGTGCCAGCAGCCCCTCCGGACAGGGCCTCACCGGGGAGCTGTTTTTT
CDR3 protein: CASSPSGQGLTGELFF